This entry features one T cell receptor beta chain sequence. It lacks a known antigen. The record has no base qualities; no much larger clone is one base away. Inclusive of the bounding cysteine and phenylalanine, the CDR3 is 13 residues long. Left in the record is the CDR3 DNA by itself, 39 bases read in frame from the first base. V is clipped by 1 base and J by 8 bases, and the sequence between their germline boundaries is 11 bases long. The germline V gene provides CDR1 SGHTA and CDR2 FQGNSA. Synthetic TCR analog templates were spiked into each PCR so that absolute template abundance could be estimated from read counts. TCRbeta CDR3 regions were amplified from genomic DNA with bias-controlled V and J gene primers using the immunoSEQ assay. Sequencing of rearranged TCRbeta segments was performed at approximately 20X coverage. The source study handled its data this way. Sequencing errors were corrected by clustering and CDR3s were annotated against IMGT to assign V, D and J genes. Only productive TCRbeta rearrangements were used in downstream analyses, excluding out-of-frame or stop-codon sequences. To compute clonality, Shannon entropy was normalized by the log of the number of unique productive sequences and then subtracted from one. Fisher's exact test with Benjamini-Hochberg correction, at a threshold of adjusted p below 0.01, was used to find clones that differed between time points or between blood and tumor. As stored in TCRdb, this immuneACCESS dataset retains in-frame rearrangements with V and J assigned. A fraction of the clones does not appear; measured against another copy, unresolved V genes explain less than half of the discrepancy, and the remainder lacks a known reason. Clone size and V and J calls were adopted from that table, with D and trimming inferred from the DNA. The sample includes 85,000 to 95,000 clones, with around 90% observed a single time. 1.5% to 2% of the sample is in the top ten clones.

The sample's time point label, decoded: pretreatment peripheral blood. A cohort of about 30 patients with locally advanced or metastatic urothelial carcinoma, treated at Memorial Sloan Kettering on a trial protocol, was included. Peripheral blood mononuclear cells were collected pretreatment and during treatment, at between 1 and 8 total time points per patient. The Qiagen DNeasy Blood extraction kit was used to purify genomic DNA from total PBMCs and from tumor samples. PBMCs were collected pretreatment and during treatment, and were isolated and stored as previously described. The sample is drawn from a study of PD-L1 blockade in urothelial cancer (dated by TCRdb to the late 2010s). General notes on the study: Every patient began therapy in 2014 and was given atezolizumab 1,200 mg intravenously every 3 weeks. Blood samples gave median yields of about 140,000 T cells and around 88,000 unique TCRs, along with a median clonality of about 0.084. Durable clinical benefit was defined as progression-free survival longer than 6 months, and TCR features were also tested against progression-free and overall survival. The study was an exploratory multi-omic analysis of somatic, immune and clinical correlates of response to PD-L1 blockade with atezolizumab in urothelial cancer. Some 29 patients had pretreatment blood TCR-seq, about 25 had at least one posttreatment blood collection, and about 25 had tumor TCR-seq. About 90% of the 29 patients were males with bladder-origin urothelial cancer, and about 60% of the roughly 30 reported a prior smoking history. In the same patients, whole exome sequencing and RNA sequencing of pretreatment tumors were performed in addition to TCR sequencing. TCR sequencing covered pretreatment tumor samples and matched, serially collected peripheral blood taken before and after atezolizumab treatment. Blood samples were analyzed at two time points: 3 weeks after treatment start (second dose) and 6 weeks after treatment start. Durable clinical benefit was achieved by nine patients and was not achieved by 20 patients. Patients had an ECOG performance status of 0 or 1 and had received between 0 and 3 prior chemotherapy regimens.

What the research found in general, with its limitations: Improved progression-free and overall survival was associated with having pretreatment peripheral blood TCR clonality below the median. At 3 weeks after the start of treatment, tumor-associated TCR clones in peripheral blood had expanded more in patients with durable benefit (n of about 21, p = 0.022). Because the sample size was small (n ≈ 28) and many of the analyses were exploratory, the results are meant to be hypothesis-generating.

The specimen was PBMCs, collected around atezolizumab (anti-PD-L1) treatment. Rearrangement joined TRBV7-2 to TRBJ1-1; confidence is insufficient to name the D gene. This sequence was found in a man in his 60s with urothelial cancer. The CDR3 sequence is CASSLEGAGEAFF. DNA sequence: TGTGCCAGCAGCTTAGAGGGCGCGGGAGAAGCTTTCTTT. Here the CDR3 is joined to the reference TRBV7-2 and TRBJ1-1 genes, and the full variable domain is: GAGVSQSPSNKVTEKGKDVELRCDPISGHTALYWYRQSLGQGLEFLIYFQGNSAPDKSGLPSDRFSAERTGGSVSTLTIQRTQQEDSAVYLCASSLEGAGEAFFGQGTRLTVV.